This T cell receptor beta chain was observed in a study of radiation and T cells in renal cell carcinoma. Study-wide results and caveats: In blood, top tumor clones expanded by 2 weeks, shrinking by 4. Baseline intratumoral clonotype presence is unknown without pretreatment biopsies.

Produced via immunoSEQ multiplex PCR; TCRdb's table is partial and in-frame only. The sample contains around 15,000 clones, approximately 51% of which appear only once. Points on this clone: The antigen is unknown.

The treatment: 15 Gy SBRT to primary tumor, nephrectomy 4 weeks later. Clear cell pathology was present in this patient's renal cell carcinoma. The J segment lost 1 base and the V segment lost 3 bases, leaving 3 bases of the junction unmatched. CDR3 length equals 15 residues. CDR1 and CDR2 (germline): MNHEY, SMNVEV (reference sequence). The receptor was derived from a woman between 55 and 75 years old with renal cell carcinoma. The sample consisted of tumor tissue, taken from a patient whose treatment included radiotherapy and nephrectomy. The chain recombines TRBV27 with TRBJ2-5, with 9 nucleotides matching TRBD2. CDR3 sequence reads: CASSFGGGAQETQYF. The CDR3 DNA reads TGTGCCAGCAGTTTTGGCGGGGGGGCCCAAGAGACCCAGTACTTC.